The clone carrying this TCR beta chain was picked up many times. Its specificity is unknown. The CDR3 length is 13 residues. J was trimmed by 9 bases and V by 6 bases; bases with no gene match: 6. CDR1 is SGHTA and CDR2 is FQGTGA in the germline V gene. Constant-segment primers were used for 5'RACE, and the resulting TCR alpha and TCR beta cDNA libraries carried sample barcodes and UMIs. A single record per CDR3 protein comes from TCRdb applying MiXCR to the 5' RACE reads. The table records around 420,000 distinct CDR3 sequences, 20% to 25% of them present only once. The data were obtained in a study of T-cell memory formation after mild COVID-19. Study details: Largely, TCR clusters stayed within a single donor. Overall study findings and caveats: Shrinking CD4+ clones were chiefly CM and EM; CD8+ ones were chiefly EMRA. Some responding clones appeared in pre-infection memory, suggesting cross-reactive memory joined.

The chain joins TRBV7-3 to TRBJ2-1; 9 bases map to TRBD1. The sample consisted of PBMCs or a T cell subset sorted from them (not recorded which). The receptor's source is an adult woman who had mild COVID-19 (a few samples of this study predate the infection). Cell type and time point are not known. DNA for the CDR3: TGTGCCAGCAGGGCTACAGGGGGCGTTGAGCAGTTCTTC. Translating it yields CASRATGGVEQFF.